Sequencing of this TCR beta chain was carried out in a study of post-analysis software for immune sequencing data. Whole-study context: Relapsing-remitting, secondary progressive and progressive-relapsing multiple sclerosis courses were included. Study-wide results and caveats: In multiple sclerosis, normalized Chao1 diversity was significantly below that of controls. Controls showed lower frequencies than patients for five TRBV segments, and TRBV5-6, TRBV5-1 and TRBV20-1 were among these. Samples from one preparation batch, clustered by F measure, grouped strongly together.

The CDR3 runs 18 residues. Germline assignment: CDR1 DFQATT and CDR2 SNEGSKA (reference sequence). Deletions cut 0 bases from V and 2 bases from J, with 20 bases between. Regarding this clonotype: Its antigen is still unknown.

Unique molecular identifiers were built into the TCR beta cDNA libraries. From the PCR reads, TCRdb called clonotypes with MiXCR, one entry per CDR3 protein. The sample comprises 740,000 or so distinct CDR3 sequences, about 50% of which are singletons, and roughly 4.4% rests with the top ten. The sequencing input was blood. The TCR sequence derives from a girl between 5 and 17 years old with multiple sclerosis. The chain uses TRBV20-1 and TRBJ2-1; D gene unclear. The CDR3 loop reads CSARDWQREDLTYNEQFF. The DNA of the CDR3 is TGCAGTGCTAGAGATTGGCAGCGTGAGGATCTAACCTACAATGAGCAGTTCTTC.